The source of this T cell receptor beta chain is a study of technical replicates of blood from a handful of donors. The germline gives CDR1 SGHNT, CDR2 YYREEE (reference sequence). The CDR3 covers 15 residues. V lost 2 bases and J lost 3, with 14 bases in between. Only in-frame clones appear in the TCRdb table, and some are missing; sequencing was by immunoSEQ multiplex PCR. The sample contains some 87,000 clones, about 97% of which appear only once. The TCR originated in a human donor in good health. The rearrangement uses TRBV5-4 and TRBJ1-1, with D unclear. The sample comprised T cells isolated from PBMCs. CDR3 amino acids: CASSLNSHGYTEAFF. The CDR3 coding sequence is TGTGCCAGCAGCTTAAACAGCCACGGTTACACTGAAGCTTTCTTT.